Shown below are 2 T cell receptor beta chains from a single sample sequenced in a study of blood T cell repertoires in COVID-19. Method: immunoSEQ multiplex PCR; TCRdb's copy keeps in-frame clones and lacks some. The sample has a few hundred thousand clones; roughly 84% are singletons. The sample taken for sequencing was peripheral blood. The receptors originated from a man aged 55 to 70 with acute or convalescent COVID-19.

The chain is built from TRBV6-2 or TRBV6-3 and TRBJ2-3; 8 bases match TRBD1. The germline CDR1 and CDR2 sequences are MNHEY and SVGEGT. Trimming at V came to 5 bases and at J to 4 bases, leaving 8 bases not matched to a gene. The CDR3 consists of 15 residues. The CDR3 region is CASSPPGGFADTQYF. The CDR3 DNA reads TGTGCCAGCAGTCCCCCAGGGGGCTTCGCAGATACGCAGTATTTT.

This clone appeared a few times. This sequence joins TRBV7-3 and TRBJ1-2; weak D call: TRBD1 (6 bases). The germline V gene has CDR1 SGHTA and CDR2 FQGTGA. The V and J ends lost 1 base and 7 bases respectively, with 13 bases between them. The CDR3 is 14 residues long. DNA of the CDR3: TGTGCCAGCAGCTTAAACCAGGGGCAGGGTGGCTACACCTTC. Encoded protein: CASSLNQGQGGYTF. Together with reference TRBV7-3 and TRBJ1-2, the CDR3 gives the full variable domain: GAGVSQTPSNKVTEKGKYVELRCDPISGHTALYWYRQSLGQGPEFLIYFQGTGAADDSGLPNDRFFAVRPEGSVSTLKIQRTERGDSAVYLCASSLNQGQGGYTFGSGTRLTVV.